This is a list of T cell receptor beta chains from one sample in a study of blood T cell repertoires in COVID-19. Sequencing was performed with immunoSEQ multiplex PCR; in TCRdb, only in-frame clones are kept and a portion is missing. There are 70,000 or so clones in the sample; approximately 90% occur only once, and 5% to 6.5% lies in the top ten. Sequencing was done on a sample of peripheral blood. The receptors were gathered from a woman in her forties or fifties with acute or convalescent COVID-19. Both conserved end residues are part of each CDR3. A D gene is named only where the DNA matches it firmly. The size field is filled for only some rows; it gives once, few, many or a size class.

d_call	j_call	v_call	clone_size	cdr3_nt	cdr3_aa
.	TRBJ2-1	TRBV7-2	.	TGTGCCAGCAGCTTGTGGAGGACGTCGTCCTACAATGAGCAGTTCTTC	CASSLWRTSSYNEQFF
TRBD1	TRBJ2-7	TRBV5-5	.	TGTGCCAGCAGCTTGCAGGGGGCCGTTCCCTACGAGCAGTACTTC	CASSLQGAVPYEQYF
.	TRBJ2-1	TRBV9	.	TGTGCCAGCAGCGTAGTATCTAACAATGAGCAGTTCTTC	CASSVVSNNEQFF
.	TRBJ1-3	TRBV30	few	TGTGCCTGGTCCAGGGGTGCTGGAAACACCATATATTTT	CAWSRGAGNTIYF
TRBD1	TRBJ1-3	TRBV7-9	.	TGTGCCAGCAGCTTAGGGACAGGGGCCGGAAACACCATATATTTT	CASSLGTGAGNTIYF
TRBD1	TRBJ2-1	TRBV9	.	TGTGCCAGCAGCTCGGGACAGCCGCACAATGAGCAGTTCTTC	CASSSGQPHNEQFF
.	TRBJ1-2	TRBV29-1	.	TGCAGCGATCAGACAGGCTATGGCTACACCTTC	CSDQTGYGYTF
.	TRBJ1-1	TRBV6-6	.	TGTGCCAGCAGTTACCGGGCGGGACGGTTGGTCACTGAAGCTTTCTTT	CASSYRAGRLVTEAFF
.	TRBJ1-2	TRBV14	few	TGTGCCAGCAGCCAAGTTGCGCAGGGTGTTGGCTACACCTTC	CASSQVAQGVGYTF
.	TRBJ2-3	TRBV3-1/TRBV3-2	.	TGTGCCAGCAGCCACGGACTCGCCACAGATACGCAGTATTTT	CASSHGLATDTQYF
.	TRBJ2-3	TRBV5-1	.	TGCGCCAGCAGCTTGGATAGTACAGGGCTAATCACAGATACGCAGTATTTT	CASSLDSTGLITDTQYF
TRBD2	TRBJ2-1	TRBV25-1	.	TGTGCCAGCAGTGGGGGGACTAGCGGGGTAGACAATGAGCAGTTCTTC	CASSGGTSGVDNEQFF
.	TRBJ1-5	TRBV7-6	.	TGTGCCAGCAGCTTATCGACAGCCCCCAATCAGCCCCAGCATTTT	CASSLSTAPNQPQHF
.	TRBJ2-2	TRBV30	.	TGTGCCTGGAGGTGGCAGGCCGGGGAGCTGTTTTTT	CAWRWQAGELFF
TRBD1	TRBJ1-2	TRBV28	.	TGTGCCAGCAGTTTTATCGGGACAGGGGGCGCCGGGGAAGGGGGCTACACCTTC	CASSFIGTGGAGEGGYTF
TRBD1	TRBJ2-7	TRBV5-6	few	TGTGCCAGCAGCCGGGACAGGCTGTACGAGCAGTACTTC	CASSRDRLYEQYF
TRBD2	TRBJ2-3	TRBV3-1/TRBV3-2	.	TGTGCCAGCAGCCAAGTTGGTAGCGGGGGCACAGATACGCAGTATTTT	CASSQVGSGGTDTQYF
TRBD1	TRBJ1-1	TRBV7-3	.	TGTGCCAGCAGCTGGGACAGGAACACTGAAGCTTTCTTT	CASSWDRNTEAFF
TRBD2	TRBJ2-7	TRBV19	.	TGTGCCAGTAGACTAGCGGAAAGCTCCTACGAGCAGTACTTC	CASRLAESSYEQYF
.	TRBJ2-3	TRBV7-9	.	TGTGCCAGCAGCTTGGGGACAATTAGCACAGATACGCAGTATTTT	CASSLGTISTDTQYF
.	TRBJ2-1	TRBV19	.	TGTGCCAGTAGTGTAACAGGGATGTCTGTCAATGAGCAGTTCTTC	CASSVTGMSVNEQFF
TRBD1	TRBJ1-1	TRBV19	.	TGTGCCAGTAGTATCGACAGGGAGACTGAAGCTTTCTTT	CASSIDRETEAFF
.	TRBJ1-6	TRBV6-4	.	TGTGCCAGCAGTGAATCGGGGAGATCACCCCTCCACTTT	CASSESGRSPLHF
.	TRBJ2-7	TRBV7-9	.	TGTGCCAGCAGCTTGGTCCCCATGGTCCGAGGAACCTACGAGCAGTACTTC	CASSLVPMVRGTYEQYF
TRBD1	TRBJ1-5	TRBV6-5	once	TGTGCCAGCAGGGGACAGCCAATTCAGCCCCAGCATTTT	CASRGQPIQPQHF
.	TRBJ2-1	TRBV7-9	.	TGTGCCAGCACGGGACTTTCCTACAATGAGCAGTTCTTC	CASTGLSYNEQFF
.	TRBJ2-1	TRBV11-3	.	TGTGCCAGCAGCTTAGTAAGCGATGAGCAGTTCTTC	CASSLVSDEQFF